These T cell receptor beta chains were read from a single sample in a study of shared clonotypes between healthy human individuals. Sequenced by immunoSEQ multiplex PCR; TCRdb stores in-frame clones only, minus some. The sample has approximately 2,200,000 clones, roughly 91% seen once. Sequencing used naive CD8+ T cells from PBMCs. These receptors came from a man aged 18-30 years in good health. Some clones in this sample may be carry-over from other donors' samples. Each CDR3 is given with its conserved first and last residue. Each record gives: V gene, J gene, D gene, CDR3 DNA, CDR3 protein. The D gene is left open where the match is weak.

v_call: TRBV11-2
j_call: TRBJ1-2
d_call: -
cdr3_nt: TGTGCCAGCAGCTTAGGGGGCAGGGCCGGCGGCTACACCTTC
cdr3_aa: CASSLGGRAGGYTF

v_call: TRBV7-9
j_call: TRBJ2-7
d_call: -
cdr3_nt: TGTGCCAGCAGCTTGACCCATTGGACTGCAACCTACGAGCAGTACTTC
cdr3_aa: CASSLTHWTATYEQYF

v_call: TRBV9
j_call: TRBJ2-2
d_call: -
cdr3_nt: TGTGCCAGCAGCCCACGATCGGGCAGGGCCGGGGAGCTGTTTTTT
cdr3_aa: CASSPRSGRAGELFF

v_call: TRBV9
j_call: TRBJ2-3
d_call: TRBD2
cdr3_nt: TGTGCCAGCAGCGTAGTTGGGGGGGAGGATACGCAGTATTTT
cdr3_aa: CASSVVGGEDTQYF

v_call: TRBV28
j_call: TRBJ1-5
d_call: -
cdr3_nt: TGTGCCAGCAGTTTGACAGATAGCAATCAGCCCCAGCATTTT
cdr3_aa: CASSLTDSNQPQHF

v_call: TRBV29-1
j_call: TRBJ1-1
d_call: TRBD1
cdr3_nt: TGCAGCGTTGAAGATTACTTAAGGACAGGGCGGGAGAACACTGAAGCTTTCTTT
cdr3_aa: CSVEDYLRTGRENTEAFF

v_call: TRBV6-5
j_call: TRBJ2-1
d_call: -
cdr3_nt: TGTGCCAGCAGTTACTCCCTGGGGTGGTCCAATGAGCAGTTCTTC
cdr3_aa: CASSYSLGWSNEQFF

v_call: TRBV5-5
j_call: TRBJ2-7
d_call: TRBD1
cdr3_nt: TGTGCCAGCAGCTTCGGCACAGGGGCCTACGAGCAGTACTTC
cdr3_aa: CASSFGTGAYEQYF

v_call: TRBV10-2
j_call: TRBJ1-2
d_call: -
cdr3_nt: TGCGCCAGCAGTGAGTTTGGGCCTGTGTTTGACGTTGACTATGGCTACACCTTC
cdr3_aa: CASSEFGPVFDVDYGYTF

v_call: TRBV13
j_call: TRBJ2-7
d_call: -
cdr3_nt: TGTGCCAGCAGCTTAGGCCGGGGCGACAGGCGGCAGTACTTC
cdr3_aa: CASSLGRGDRRQYF

v_call: TRBV7-2
j_call: TRBJ2-7
d_call: TRBD2
cdr3_nt: TGTGCCAGCAGCTTTCTAGCGGGAGAGAACGAGCAGTACTTC
cdr3_aa: CASSFLAGENEQYF

v_call: TRBV2
j_call: TRBJ1-2
d_call: -
cdr3_nt: TGTGCCAGCGGGGCCGTCAGCCTCCGTTATGGCTACACCTTC
cdr3_aa: CASGAVSLRYGYTF

v_call: TRBV5-6
j_call: TRBJ2-7
d_call: -
cdr3_nt: TGTGCCAGCAGCTTAAATGTGGGGGTCCACGAGCAGTACTTC
cdr3_aa: CASSLNVGVHEQYF

v_call: TRBV7-9
j_call: TRBJ2-1
d_call: -
cdr3_nt: TGTGCCAGCAGCCCTCGACGAACGAGCTCCTACAATGAGCAGTTCTTC
cdr3_aa: CASSPRRTSSYNEQFF

v_call: TRBV28
j_call: TRBJ1-3
d_call: TRBD1
cdr3_nt: TGTGCCAGCACCCTCGCATCCAGGGGGCCGGAGCACTCTGGAAACACCATATATTTT
cdr3_aa: CASTLASRGPEHSGNTIYF

v_call: TRBV2
j_call: TRBJ1-2
d_call: -
cdr3_nt: TGTGCCAGCCCGGGACGGACAAACTATGGCTACACCTTC
cdr3_aa: CASPGRTNYGYTF

v_call: TRBV28
j_call: TRBJ2-2
d_call: TRBD1
cdr3_nt: TGTGCCAGCAGCACAGCCCTCCTGGACAGGGGAGACACCGGGGAGCTGTTTTTT
cdr3_aa: CASSTALLDRGDTGELFF

v_call: TRBV28
j_call: TRBJ2-4
d_call: -
cdr3_nt: TGTGCCAGCAGTTTGAGGGACCTCCAGGCCAAAAACATTCAGTACTTC
cdr3_aa: CASSLRDLQAKNIQYF

v_call: TRBV27
j_call: TRBJ2-1
d_call: TRBD2
cdr3_nt: TGTGCCAGCAGTTTATTGGGGACTAGCGGGATAAACAATGAGCAGTTCTTC
cdr3_aa: CASSLLGTSGINNEQFF